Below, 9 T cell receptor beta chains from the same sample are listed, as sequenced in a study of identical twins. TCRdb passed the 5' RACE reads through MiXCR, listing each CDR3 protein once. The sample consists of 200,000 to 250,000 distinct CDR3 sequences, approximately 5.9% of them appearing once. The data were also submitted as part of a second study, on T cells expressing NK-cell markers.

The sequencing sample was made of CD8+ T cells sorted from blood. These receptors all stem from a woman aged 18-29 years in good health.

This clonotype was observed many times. CDR3 protein: CASSLANGLAGPEQFF. DNA for the CDR3: TGTGCCAGCAGCTTAGCGAATGGACTAGCGGGGCCTGAGCAGTTCTTC. V usage is TRBV7-9 and J usage is TRBJ2-1, with TRBD2 identical over 12 bases. The CDR3 covers 16 residues. Germline trimming cut 0 bases from V and 9 bases from J; bases unmatched to any gene: 6. Germline values: CDR1 SEHNR, CDR2 FQNEAQ (reference sequence).

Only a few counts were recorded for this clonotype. As DNA, the CDR3 is TGTGCCAGCAGCCATTACCGGACAGGGGTAAACACTGAAGCTTTCTTT. Translating gives CASSHYRTGVNTEAFF. The chain combines TRBV14 with TRBJ1-1; 9 bases line up with TRBD1. Trimming took 3 bases from V and 2 from J; bases not matched to a gene: 7. Germline V gene sequence: CDR1 SGHDN, CDR2 FVKESK. The CDR3 runs to 16 residues.

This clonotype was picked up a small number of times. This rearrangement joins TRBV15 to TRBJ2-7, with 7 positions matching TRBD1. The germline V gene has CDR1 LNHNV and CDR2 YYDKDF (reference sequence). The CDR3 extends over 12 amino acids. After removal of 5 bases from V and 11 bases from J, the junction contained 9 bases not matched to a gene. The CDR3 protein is CATSDGTEVEYF. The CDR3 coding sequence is TGTGCCACCAGCGACGGGACAGAGGTCGAGTACTTC.

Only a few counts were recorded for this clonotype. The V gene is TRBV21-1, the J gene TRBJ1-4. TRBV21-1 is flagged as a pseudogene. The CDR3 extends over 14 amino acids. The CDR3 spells CASSKVARRPKLFF. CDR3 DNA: TGTGCCAGCAGCAAAGTTGCTCGACGTCCAAAACTGTTTTTT.

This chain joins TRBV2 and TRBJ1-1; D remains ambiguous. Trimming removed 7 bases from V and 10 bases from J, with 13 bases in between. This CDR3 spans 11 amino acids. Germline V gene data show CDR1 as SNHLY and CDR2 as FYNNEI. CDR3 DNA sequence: TGTGCCAGCATATTCGGCCATGGAGCTTTCTTT. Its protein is CASIFGHGAFF.

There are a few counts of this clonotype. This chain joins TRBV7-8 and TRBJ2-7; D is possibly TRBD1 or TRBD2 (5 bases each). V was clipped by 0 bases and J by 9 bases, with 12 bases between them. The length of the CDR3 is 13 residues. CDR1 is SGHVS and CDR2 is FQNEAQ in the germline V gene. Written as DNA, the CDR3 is TGTGCCAGCAGCTTAGCTATTAGGGACGCGCAGTACTTC. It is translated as CASSLAIRDAQYF.

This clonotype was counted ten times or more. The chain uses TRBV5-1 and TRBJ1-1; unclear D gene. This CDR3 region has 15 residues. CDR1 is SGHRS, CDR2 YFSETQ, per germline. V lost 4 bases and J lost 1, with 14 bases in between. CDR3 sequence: CASSPLSGPNTEAFF. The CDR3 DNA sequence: TGCGCCAGCAGCCCCCTTAGTGGACCGAACACTGAAGCTTTCTTT.

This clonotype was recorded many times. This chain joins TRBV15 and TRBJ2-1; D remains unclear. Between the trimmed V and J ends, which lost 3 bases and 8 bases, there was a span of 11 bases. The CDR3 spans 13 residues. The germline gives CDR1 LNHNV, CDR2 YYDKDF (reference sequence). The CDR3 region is CATSSGDSYEQFF. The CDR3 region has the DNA TGTGCCACCAGCAGTGGGGATTCGTATGAGCAGTTCTTC.

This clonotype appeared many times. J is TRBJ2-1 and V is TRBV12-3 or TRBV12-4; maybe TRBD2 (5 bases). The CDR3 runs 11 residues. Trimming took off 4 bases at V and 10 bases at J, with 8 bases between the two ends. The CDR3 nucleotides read TGTGCCAGCAGTTCTAGCAGCGAGCAGTTCTTC. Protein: CASSSSSEQFF.